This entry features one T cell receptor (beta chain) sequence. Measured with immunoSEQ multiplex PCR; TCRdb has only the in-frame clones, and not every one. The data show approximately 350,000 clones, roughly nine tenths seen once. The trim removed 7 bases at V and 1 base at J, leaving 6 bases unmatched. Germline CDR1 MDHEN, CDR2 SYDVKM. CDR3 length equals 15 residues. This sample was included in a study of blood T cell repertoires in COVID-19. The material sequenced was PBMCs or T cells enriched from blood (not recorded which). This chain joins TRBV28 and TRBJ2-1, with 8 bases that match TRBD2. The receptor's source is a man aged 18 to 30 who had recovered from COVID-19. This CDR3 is CASKSSGPSYNEQFF. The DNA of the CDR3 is TGTGCCAGCAAATCTAGCGGGCCGTCCTACAATGAGCAGTTCTTC. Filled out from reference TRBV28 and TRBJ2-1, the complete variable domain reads DVKVTQSSRYLVKRTGEKVFLECVQDMDHENMFWYRQDPGLGLRLIYFSYDVKMKEKGDIPEGYSVSREKKERFSLILESASTNQTSMYLCASKSSGPSYNEQFFGPGTRLTVL.